This TCR beta chain was sequenced for a study of T cells after yellow fever vaccination. The CDR3 is 15 residues long. CDR1 and CDR2 from the germline V gene are SGHNT and YYREEE (reference sequence). Trimming shortened V by 7 bases and J by 0 bases, and 14 bases separated the two germline ends. This clonotype showed up just a few times. TCRdb redid the calling of the 5' RACE reads with MiXCR, one entry per CDR3 protein. Among approximately 85,000 distinct CDR3 sequences listed, more than 10% were seen once. This rearrangement joins TRBV5-4 to TRBJ2-1; a possible D gene is TRBD2 (6 bases). The TCR was taken from a man aged 18-30 years who received the YFV17D yellow fever vaccine. This sample comprised CD8+ T cells not binding an NS4B(214-222) dextramer, sorted from PBMCs, obtained more than 20 days after the first yellow fever vaccination. CDR3 in DNA: TGTGCCAGCCCCGGAGGGCGGCACTCCTACAATGAGCAGTTCTTC. It yields the protein CASPGGRHSYNEQFF. Filled out from reference TRBV5-4 and TRBJ2-1, the complete variable domain reads ETGVTQSPTHLIKTRGQQVTLRCSSQSGHNTVSWYQQALGQGPQFIFQYYREEENGRGNFPPRFSGLQFPNYSSELNVNALELDDSALYLCASPGGRHSYNEQFFGPGTRLTVL.